A selection of T cell receptor beta chains follows, all from one sample in a study of PD-1 blockade in classical Hodgkin lymphoma. Measured with immunoSEQ multiplex PCR; TCRdb has only the in-frame clones, and not every one. The sample has about 22,000 clones, 72% seen once; the top ten hold 1% to 1.5%. Here the sequenced sample was CD4+ T cells from blood, taken before the fourth cycle of nivolumab. The receptors were gathered from a human donor with classical Hodgkin lymphoma. CDR3s include the opening cysteine and the closing phenylalanine or tryptophan. The D gene is left open where the match is weak. Rows may omit the clone size; those that give it use once, few, many or a size class.

TRBV18,NA,NA,TRBJ1-1,15,TGTGCCAGCTCACCACAAGGCGGGGGTGACACTGAAGCTTTCTTT,CASSPQGGGDTEAFF
TRBV5-1,few,NA,TRBJ1-4,15,TGCGCCAGCAGCTTGGATGGCGGTAGGTTGGAAAAACTGTTTTTT,CASSLDGGRLEKLFF
TRBV2,NA,NA,TRBJ2-7,12,TGTGCCAGCAGTCGGGACAACTACGAGCAGTACTTC,CASSRDNYEQYF
TRBV5-6,once,NA,TRBJ2-7,15,TGTGCCAGCAGCTTGGGAGGGGGGGGCCCCTACGAGCAGTACTTC,CASSLGGGGPYEQYF
TRBV4-2,NA,TRBD1,TRBJ2-2,15,TGTGCCAGCCGCCGACAGGGACAGAACACCGGGGAGCTGTTTTTT,CASRRQGQNTGELFF
TRBV14,NA,NA,TRBJ2-3,13,TGTGCCAGCAGCCAAGATTCGGTAGATACGCAGTATTTT,CASSQDSVDTQYF
TRBV7-3,NA,NA,TRBJ2-3,11,TGTGCCAGCACCCCTAGCGATACGCAGTATTTT,CASTPSDTQYF
TRBV7-2,few,NA,TRBJ1-2,13,TGTGCCAGCAGCTTAAATTCGGGTTATGGCTACACCTTC,CASSLNSGYGYTF
TRBV5-4,NA,NA,TRBJ2-7,15,TGTGCCAGCAGCTTGGATCGCGGCACCTCCTACGAGCAGTACTTC,CASSLDRGTSYEQYF
TRBV21-1,NA,NA,TRBJ2-3,17,TGTGCCAGCAGCAAAGCGGCGCGGGGGGGCGGCACAGATACGCAGTATTTT,CASSKAARGGGTDTQYF
TRBV5-5,once,NA,TRBJ2-7,15,TGTGCCAGCAGCAAAGAAAGCACGTCAACCTACGAGCAGTACTTC,CASSKESTSTYEQYF
TRBV5-1,once,TRBD1,TRBJ1-2,16,TGCGCCAGCACCCCAACCGTGGGACAGGGGAGCTATGGCTACACCTTC,CASTPTVGQGSYGYTF
TRBV19,medium-sized,NA,TRBJ1-5,14,TGTGCCACCGGGGACCTTAATAGCAATCAGCCCCAGCATTTT,CATGDLNSNQPQHF
TRBV7-9,NA,TRBD2,TRBJ2-1,15,TGTGCCAGCAGCCTTCTAGCGGGGACCTACAATGAGCAGTTCTTC,CASSLLAGTYNEQFF
TRBV5-6,NA,NA,TRBJ1-2,14,TGTGCCAGCAGCAGCTTATGGGGGGCGCATGGCTACACCTTC,CASSSLWGAHGYTF
TRBV28,few,NA,TRBJ1-1,15,TGTGCCAGCAGCGCAATCCAGGGGAAAAACACTGAAGCTTTCTTT,CASSAIQGKNTEAFF
TRBV7-6,few,TRBD1,TRBJ1-5,17,TGTGCCAGCAGCCCGGGGCAGGGGGCGCTAAGGAATCAGCCCCAGCATTTT,CASSPGQGALRNQPQHF
TRBV7-2,few,NA,TRBJ2-7,15,TGTGCCAGCAGCTTATCGGGGGCAAACAGCTACGAGCAGTACTTC,CASSLSGANSYEQYF
TRBV5-1,NA,TRBD2,TRBJ2-1,20,TGCGCCAGCAGCTTCCCCAAGGGACAGGGACTAGCGGGGCTCAGGGATGAGCAGTTCTTC,CASSFPKGQGLAGLRDEQFF
TRBV9,NA,NA,TRBJ2-6,14,TGTGCCAGCAGCGCCATTTCTGGGGCCAACGTCCTGACTTTC,CASSAISGANVLTF
TRBV29-1,NA,TRBD1,TRBJ2-4,12,TGCAGCGTTCGGACAGGGTGGGACATTCAGTACTTC,CSVRTGWDIQYF
TRBV6-5,once,NA,TRBJ2-1,15,TGTGCCAGCAGTTACTCCGCCGGACCCCACAATGAGCAGTTCTTC,CASSYSAGPHNEQFF
TRBV18,NA,NA,TRBJ1-2,13,TGTGCCAGCTCAGGATCCGTTAATAGTGGCTACACCTTC,CASSGSVNSGYTF
TRBV27,NA,TRBD1,TRBJ1-1,16,TGTGCCAGCAGTTTACGGGGGGGACAGGGGCGGACTGAAGCTTTCTTT,CASSLRGGQGRTEAFF
TRBV19,few,NA,TRBJ1-1,15,TGTGCCAGTAGTATCCTCGACCTGTCGAACACTGAAGCTTTCTTT,CASSILDLSNTEAFF
TRBV7-3,NA,TRBD1,TRBJ2-7,13,TGTGCCAGCAGCTACGACAGGGCCGAGGGGCAGTACTTC,CASSYDRAEGQYF
TRBV19,NA,TRBD1,TRBJ1-4,15,TGTGCCAGTAGTATAACGAAGGGGGCGTATGAAAAACTGTTTTTT,CASSITKGAYEKLFF
TRBV19,few,NA,TRBJ1-2,11,TGTGCCAGTGGTAGTAACTATGGCTACACCTTC,CASGSNYGYTF
TRBV6-1,few,NA,TRBJ1-5,14,TGTGCCAGCAGCGCTGGGCGGAGCAATCAGCCCCAGCATTTT,CASSAGRSNQPQHF
TRBV7-8,NA,NA,TRBJ2-4,13,TGTGCCAGCACCCCGTTTTCCAAAAACATTCAGTACTTC,CASTPFSKNIQYF
TRBV19,NA,TRBD2,TRBJ2-7,14,TGTGCCAGTAGTATGGGCGGGGGGGCGGAGGAGCAGTACTTC,CASSMGGGAEEQYF
TRBV6-5,NA,NA,TRBJ2-1,14,TGTGCCAGCAAGAGAGAGTTCAACTACAATGAGCAGTTCTTC,CASKREFNYNEQFF
TRBV20-1,NA,NA,TRBJ2-3,11,TGCAGTGCTACAAGCACAGATACGCAGTATTTT,CSATSTDTQYF
TRBV10-3,NA,TRBD1,TRBJ1-2,14,TGTGCCATCGGTCGGACAGGGGACTACTATGGCTACACCTTC,CAIGRTGDYYGYTF
TRBV7-2,NA,NA,TRBJ1-5,14,TGTGCCAGCAGCTTAGCGCCAGGGAATCAGCCCCAGCATTTT,CASSLAPGNQPQHF